The clone carrying this T cell receptor beta chain was counted between two and nine times. TCRdb independently ran MiXCR on the PCR reads; one entry per CDR3 protein. The table has about 13,000 distinct CDR3 sequences, roughly half seen once. This entry comes from a study of tumor-infiltrating lymphocytes in oesophageal squamous cell carcinoma. Germline V lookup: CDR1 SEHNR, CDR2 FQNEAQ (reference sequence). V gave up 1 base and J gave up 3 bases, with 9 bases separating them. The CDR3 loop spans 14 amino acids. The sample was esophageal tumor tissue. The chain uses TRBV7-9 and TRBJ2-5, with D maybe TRBD2 (5 bases). The TCR originated in a male donor with esophageal squamous cell carcinoma. CDR3 residues: CASSLGYGEETQYF. In nucleotides, the CDR3 is TGTGCCAGCAGCTTAGGGTACGGGGAAGAGACCCAGTACTTC.